This T cell receptor (beta chain) was recovered during a study of PD-1 blockade in classical Hodgkin lymphoma. The study, taken as a whole, reports: Complete responders showed a baseline diversity that resembled the diversity of newly diagnosed patients.

No patient escaped relapse after autologous stem cell transplantation, and brentuximab vedotin exposure varied. From thawed PBMCs, CD8+ T cells were isolated by magnetic negative selection. As concerns this clone: Its cognate antigen is unknown.

Germline values: CDR1 MDHEN, CDR2 SYDVKM. This CDR3 has 18 residues. V shed 1 base and J shed 0 bases, with 16 bases lying between them. TCRdb's table, derived via immunoSEQ multiplex PCR, lists solely in-frame clones and lacks some. Of about 6,000 clones in the sample, around 57% were seen once. The source is a human donor with classical Hodgkin lymphoma. The chain combines TRBV28 with TRBJ2-1; TRBD2 might be the D (6 bases). The sequences come from CD8+ T cells from blood, collected at baseline. CDR3 protein: CASSLFDPSARSYNEQFF. The CDR3 DNA sequence: TGTGCCAGCAGTTTATTCGACCCTAGCGCACGCTCCTACAATGAGCAGTTCTTC.